These 15 T cell receptor beta chains share one sample of origin, sequenced in a study of a mutant IDH1 vaccine in newly diagnosed glioma. Only in-frame clones appear in the TCRdb table, and some are missing; sequencing was by immunoSEQ multiplex PCR. This sample has tens of thousands of clones, with approximately 84% found just once. Stated time point: week 47, end of study. A 20-mer mutant IDH1 peptide at 300 ug was injected subcutaneously with topical imiquimod. Their recognized antigens are unknown. This specimen consisted of PBMCs, obtained from a glioma patient whose treatment included an IDH1 peptide vaccine. All receptors derive from a woman aged 25 to 45 with glioma. Some clones in this sample may be carry-over from other donors' samples.

The rearrangement uses TRBV9 and TRBJ1-2; 8 bases align to TRBD1. J was trimmed by 1 base and V by 2 bases; bases with no gene match: 7. The CDR3 contains 16 residues. Germline V lookup: CDR1 SGDLS, CDR2 YYNGEE. The CDR3: CASSVTGGGLNYGYTF. The CDR3 nucleotides are TGTGCCAGCAGCGTCACAGGGGGAGGACTTAACTATGGCTACACCTTC. Looking up the rest from reference TRBV9 and TRBJ1-2 gives the full variable domain: DSGVTQTPKHLITATGQRVTLRCSPRSGDLSVYWYQQSLDQGLQFLIQYYNGEERAKGNILERFSAQQFPDLHSELNLSSLELGDSALYFCASSVTGGGLNYGYTFGSGTRLTVV.

CDR3: CSVGIGQIKETQYF. The CDR3 DNA sequence: TGCAGCGTTGGGATTGGACAGATAAAAGAGACCCAGTACTTC. The chain recombines TRBV29-1 with TRBJ2-5; D possibly corresponds to TRBD1 (6 bases). Trimming shortened V by 4 bases and J by 3 bases, and 15 bases separated the two germline ends. Per germline, CDR1 SQVTM and CDR2 ANQGSEA. The CDR3 loop spans 14 amino acids.

This chain joins TRBV6-6 and TRBJ2-7; 10 nucleotides agree with TRBD2. The CDR3 runs 14 residues. From germline, CDR1 is MNHNY and CDR2 SVGAGI (reference sequence). V shed 4 bases, J shed 2 bases, and the junction held 2 bases outside the gene matches. The CDR3 sequence: CASSSAGGPYEQYF. DNA for the CDR3: TGTGCCAGCAGTTCAGCGGGAGGGCCCTACGAGCAGTACTTC.

CDR3 coding DNA: TGTGCCAGCAGCTTTAGCGGGAGGAGGATCTACGAGCAGTACTTC. Protein product: CASSFSGRRIYEQYF. The chain combines TRBV28 with TRBJ2-7, with TRBD2 matching 10 bases. Germline V gene data show CDR1 as MDHEN and CDR2 as SYDVKM. This CDR3 has 15 amino acids. Trimming took 6 bases from V and 3 from J; bases not matched to a gene: 8.

On this clone itself: At one end the junction does not follow the germline gene, possibly because of a read error. This chain links TRBV7-7 with TRBJ2-7, with a weak D call TRBD2 (6 bases). Germline V gives CDR1 SSHAT, CDR2 FNYEAQ (reference sequence). The CDR3 sequence is 13 residues long. This CDR3 reads CASSRGESGEQYF. CDR3 coding DNA: TGTGCTAGCAGCCGCGGGGAGAGCGGGGAGCAGTACTTC.

The chain uses TRBV5-4 and TRBJ1-3; 9 nucleotides agree with TRBD1. The J segment lost 3 bases and the V segment lost 5 bases, leaving 6 bases of the junction unmatched. The V gene's germline CDR1 is SGHNT and CDR2 YYREEE (reference sequence). The CDR3 has 15 amino acids. The CDR3 nucleotides read TGTGCCAGCAGGCCTGGGACAGGGTTTGGAAACACCATATATTTT. Translation: CASRPGTGFGNTIYF.

The chain combines TRBV30 with TRBJ1-4; 7 nucleotides align to TRBD1. Germline CDR1 is GTSNPN and CDR2 is SVGIG (reference sequence). The CDR3 covers 14 residues. V dropped 2 bases and J dropped 3; count of bases not matched to a gene: 3. CDR3 bases: TGTGCCTGGAGTTTCACAGGGGCTAATGAAAAACTGTTTTTT. As protein: CAWSFTGANEKLFF.

The chain is built from TRBV19 and TRBJ2-7; D assignment may be TRBD1 or TRBD2 (5 bases each). This CDR3 comprises 15 residues. CDR1 and CDR2 (germline): LNHDA, SQIVND (reference sequence). V was pared by 3 bases and J by 3 bases, with 15 bases between. Here the CDR3 reads CASSMEAGTGYEQYF. The CDR3 region has the DNA TGTGCCAGTAGTATGGAGGCAGGGACGGGCTACGAGCAGTACTTC.

The chain employs TRBV30 and TRBJ2-7; the D is unclear. Germline V gene data show CDR1 as GTSNPN and CDR2 as SVGIG (reference sequence). CDR3 length: 10 residues. The V gene lost 5 bases and the J gene lost 0 bases, with 2 bases spanning the gap. CDR3 bases: TGTGCCTGGGGCTCCTACGAGCAGTACTTC. This codes for CAWGSYEQYF.

This chain connects TRBV2 to TRBJ1-5; TRBD1 might be the D (5 bases). CDR1 and CDR2 (germline): SNHLY, FYNNEI. This CDR3 is built from 13 residues. V was clipped by 11 bases and J by 3 bases, with 14 bases between them. DNA of the CDR3: TGTGCCGAGGGGCCGGACCTCAATCAGCCCCAGCATTTT. It is translated as CAEGPDLNQPQHF.

This clone was seen a few times. J is TRBJ2-1 and V is TRBV30; D remains unclear. Germline V gene lookup returns CDR1 GTSNPN and CDR2 SVGIG (reference sequence). The CDR3 runs 15 residues. V lost 5 bases, J lost 0 bases, and 14 bases lay in between. The CDR3 bases are TGTGCCTGGGATGGTGCGAGTAGCTCCTACAATGAGCAGTTCTTC. It codes for CAWDGASSSYNEQFF. Full variable domain (outside the CDR3, taken from reference TRBV30 and TRBJ2-1): SQTIHQWPATLVQPVGSPLSLECTVEGTSNPNLYWYRQAAGRGLQLLFYSVGIGQISSEVPQNLSASRPQDRQFILSSKKLLLSDSGFYLCAWDGASSSYNEQFFGPGTRLTVL.

This clone was observed once. The chain is built from TRBV5-1 and TRBJ1-2, with 7 nucleotides matching TRBD1. The CDR3 consists of 15 residues. CDR1 and CDR2 from the germline V gene are SGHRS and YFSETQ. V dropped 4 bases and J dropped 0; count of bases not matched to a gene: 6. CDR3 loop: CASSLGTVPNYGYTF. The CDR3 DNA follows: TGCGCCAGCAGCCTCGGGACAGTACCTAACTATGGCTACACCTTC.

The chain couples TRBV27 to TRBJ1-3; 7 bases are shared with TRBD1. CDR1 is MNHEY and CDR2 is SMNVEV in the germline V gene (reference sequence). The CDR3 has 16 amino acids. After removal of 8 bases from V and 0 bases from J, the junction contained 10 bases not matched to a gene. For the CDR3, the DNA is TGTGCCAGCTCGAGGACAGGAGGTCCCTCTGGAAACACCATATATTTT. This translates into CASSRTGGPSGNTIYF.

CDR3 amino acids: CASRFSLAGFTYEQYF. The CDR3 DNA sequence: TGTGCAAGTCGCTTCTCTCTAGCGGGGTTTACCTACGAGCAGTACTTC. V usage is TRBV12-2 and J usage is TRBJ2-7; the D call of TRBD2 is as the table states it, not checked on the DNA. TRBV12-2 is a pseudogene locus. CDR3 length: 16 amino acids.

This chain uses TRBV9 with TRBJ2-2, with 8 bases identical to TRBD1. The germline CDR1 and CDR2 sequences are SGDLS and YYNGEE. This CDR3 comprises 15 residues. V was pared by 3 bases and J by 1 base, with 2 bases of the junction left unmatched. The CDR3 sequence is CASSAGTGNTGELFF. Here the CDR3 DNA reads TGTGCCAGCAGCGCCGGGACAGGGAACACCGGGGAGCTGTTTTTT. Complete variable domain (other parts from reference TRBV9 and TRBJ2-2): DSGVTQTPKHLITATGQRVTLRCSPRSGDLSVYWYQQSLDQGLQFLIQYYNGEERAKGNILERFSAQQFPDLHSELNLSSLELGDSALYFCASSAGTGNTGELFFGEGSRLTVL.